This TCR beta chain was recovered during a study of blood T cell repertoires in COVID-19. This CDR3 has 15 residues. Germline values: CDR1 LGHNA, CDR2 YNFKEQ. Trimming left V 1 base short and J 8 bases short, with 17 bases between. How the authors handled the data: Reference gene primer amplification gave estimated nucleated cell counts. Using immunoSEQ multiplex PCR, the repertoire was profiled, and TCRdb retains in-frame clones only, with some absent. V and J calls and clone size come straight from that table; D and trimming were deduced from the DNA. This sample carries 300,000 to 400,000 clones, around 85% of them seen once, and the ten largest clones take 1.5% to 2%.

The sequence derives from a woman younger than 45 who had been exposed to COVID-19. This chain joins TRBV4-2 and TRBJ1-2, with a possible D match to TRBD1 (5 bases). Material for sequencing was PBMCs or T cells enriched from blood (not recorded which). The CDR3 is CASSQVEKGDLGYTF. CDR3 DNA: TGTGCCAGCAGCCAAGTGGAGAAAGGGGATTTAGGCTACACCTTC.